What follows describes a single T cell receptor beta chain. This sample is drawn from a study of T cell responses to AZD1222 COVID-19 vaccine. CDR3 size: 18 residues. Germline V lookup: CDR1 MNHNS, CDR2 SASEGT. Trimming cost V 4 bases and J 0 bases; bases outside gene matches: 12. Repertoires were generated with immunoSEQ multiplex PCR, while TCRdb's copy carries only in-frame clones and drops some. The sample yields some 200,000 clones, around 94% seen once. The chain has TRBV6-1 and TRBJ1-5; 7 bases line up with TRBD1. This TCR derives from an adult who received the MenACWY meningococcal vaccine as a control. Specimen: peripheral blood, collected 28 days after the second dose of the MenACWY control vaccine. This CDR3 reads CASSGGTFTGDSNQPQHF. The CDR3 bases are TGTGCCAGCAGTGGGGGGACTTTCACAGGGGATAGCAATCAGCCCCAGCATTTT.